This TCR beta chain was found in a study of blood T cell repertoires in COVID-19. On the study more broadly: Acute and convalescent COVID-19 samples came from the United States, Italy and Spain. PBMCs, B-cell-depleted T cells, or T cells were the source of the cDNA or gDNA that made up the material.

The CDR3 spans 14 residues. V was pared by 1 base and J by 5 bases, with 0 bases of the junction left unmatched. Per germline, CDR1 SEHNR and CDR2 FQNEAQ (reference sequence). Study processing details: The assay estimated nucleated cells by amplifying reference gene primers. This table comes from immunoSEQ multiplex PCR, and its TCRdb copy is limited to in-frame clones, with some not included. V and J calls and clone size are copied from that table; D and trimming were computed from the DNA. Of some 240,000 clones in the sample, approximately 85% were seen once. Enrollment of patients from Seattle took place during active infection, with longitudinal follow-up.

The TCR was taken from a woman in her seventies with COVID-19, enrolled during active disease. Source material: peripheral blood. This sequence joins TRBV7-9 and TRBJ1-5; 9 nucleotides agree with TRBD1. This chain's CDR3 is CASSLGDRDQPQHF. CDR3 DNA: TGTGCCAGCAGCTTAGGGGACAGGGATCAGCCCCAGCATTTT.